A selection of T cell receptor beta chains follows, all from one sample in a study of early T cells in non-severe SARS-CoV-2 infection. TCRdb passed the 5' RACE reads through MiXCR, listing each CDR3 protein once. The sample includes around 35,000 distinct CDR3 sequences, 4.5% to 7% of them seen just once. Material for sequencing was whole blood. The receptors here all came from an adult who was a healthcare worker with PCR-confirmed SARS-CoV-2 infection or an uninfected control (not recorded which). The CDR3 runs from the conserved cysteine through the conserved F or W. A D gene is named only where the DNA matches it firmly. Only part of the rows carry a size: once, few, many, or a class if the clone is expanded.

>many|.|TRBV20-1
CSASPTWEMQYF
>many|TRBD1|TRBV20-1
CSASLTGRYGYTF
>many|TRBD1|TRBV20-1
CSARVVGQGASSPLHF
>many|TRBD1|TRBV20-1
CSATGTNTGELFF
>.|TRBD1|TRBV12-3/TRBV12-4
CASSFAGTGSNEQFF
>.|TRBD2|TRBV4-3
CASSRGTSGGTGELFF
>many|TRBD1|TRBV6-1
CASSRQGERTEAFF
>.|.|TRBV29-1
CSVRRNIYNEQFF
>many|TRBD1|TRBV10-3
CAISESGQGMVQNTQYF
>many|.|TRBV30
CAWSVQYYGYTF
>.|TRBD2|TRBV7-2
CASRETSGRAMDEQFF
>many|.|TRBV7-3
CASSLNSYEQYF
>many|.|TRBV20-1
CSARDAGEAFF
>many|.|TRBV5-6
CASSLEGSEAFF
>many|.|TRBV20-1
CSVQEVDEQFF
>many|.|TRBV20-1
CSARDFDEKLFF
>many|TRBD1|TRBV18
CASSLNEGARFGYTF
>many|TRBD1|TRBV7-9
CASSLVGTGVVEQYF
>.|TRBD2|TRBV5-5
CASSTVAGSTDTQYF
>few|.|TRBV5-1
CASSPRNGGYTF
>many|.|TRBV18
CASSRTVNQPQHF
>.|.|TRBV7-6
CASSLAGAYEQYF
>many|.|TRBV6-4
CASPRDQPQHF
>few|TRBD2|TRBV27
CASSSPGLAGGGEQFF
>.|TRBD1|TRBV12-3/TRBV12-4
CASRKGAVNEQYF
>many|TRBD2|TRBV28
CASSASSGRMYNEQFF
>many|TRBD1|TRBV7-8
CASSSLGSRTGGTQYF